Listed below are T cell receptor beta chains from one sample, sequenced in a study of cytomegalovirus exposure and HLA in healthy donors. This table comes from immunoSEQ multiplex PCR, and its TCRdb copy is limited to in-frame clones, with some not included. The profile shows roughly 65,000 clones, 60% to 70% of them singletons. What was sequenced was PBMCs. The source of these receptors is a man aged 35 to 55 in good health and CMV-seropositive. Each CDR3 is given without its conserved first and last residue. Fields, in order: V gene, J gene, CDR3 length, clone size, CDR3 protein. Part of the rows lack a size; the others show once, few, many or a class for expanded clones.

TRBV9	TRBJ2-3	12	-	ASSPGTSTDTQY
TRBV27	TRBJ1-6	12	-	ASSLEQGVSPLH
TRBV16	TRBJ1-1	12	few	ASSGNRGRTEAF
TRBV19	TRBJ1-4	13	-	ASSITGGTNEKLF
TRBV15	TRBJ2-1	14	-	ATSRDPGLAGHEQF
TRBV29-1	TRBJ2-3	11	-	SVNLRITDTQY
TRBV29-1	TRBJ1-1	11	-	SVEVGTGLSAF
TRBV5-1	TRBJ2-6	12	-	ASSLRSGANVLT
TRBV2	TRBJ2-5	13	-	ASSDLDRGKETQY
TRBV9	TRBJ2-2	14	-	ASSVGASVNTGELF
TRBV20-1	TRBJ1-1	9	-	SVQGYTEAF
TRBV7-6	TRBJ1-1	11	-	ASSSGSDTEAF
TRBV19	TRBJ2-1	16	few	ASRTVTGETGGYNEQF
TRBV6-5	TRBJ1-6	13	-	ASSSPGGENSPLH
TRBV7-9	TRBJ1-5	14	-	ASSSWGRGGNQPQH
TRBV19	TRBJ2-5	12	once	ASSKGRATETQY
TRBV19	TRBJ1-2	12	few	ASSASGFAGGYT
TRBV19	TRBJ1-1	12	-	ASSRGQQNTEAF
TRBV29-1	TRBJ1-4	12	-	SVEGAGGGEKLF
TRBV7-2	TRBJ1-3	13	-	ASSFTRGDGNTIY
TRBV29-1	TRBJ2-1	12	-	SGGGTEGYNEQF
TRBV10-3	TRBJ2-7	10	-	AIKNEGAEQY
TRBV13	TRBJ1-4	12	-	ASSPRTGFEKLF
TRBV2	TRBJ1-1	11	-	ASSELENTEAF
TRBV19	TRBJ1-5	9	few	ASPSNQPQH
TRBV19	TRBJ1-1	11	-	ASSTDWDTEAF
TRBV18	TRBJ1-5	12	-	ASSPPGTAQPQH
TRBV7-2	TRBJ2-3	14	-	ASSLGNSHHTDTQY
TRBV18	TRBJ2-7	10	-	ASSAGYLEQY
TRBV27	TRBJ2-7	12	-	ASSFRGPSYEQY
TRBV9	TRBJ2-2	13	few	ASSVGQVGAGELF
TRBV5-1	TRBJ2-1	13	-	ASSAGDPSYNEQF
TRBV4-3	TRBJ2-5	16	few	ASSQGASGGVRGETQY
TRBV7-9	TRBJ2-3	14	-	SSSHSGRAVGDTQY
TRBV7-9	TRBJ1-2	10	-	ASSLRDSSYT
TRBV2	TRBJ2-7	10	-	ASQGAGFEQY
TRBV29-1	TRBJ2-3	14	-	SVGGLAGERTDTQY